The 20 T cell receptor beta chains below all came from one sample that was sequenced in a study of beta chain features in type 1 diabetes. Investigators reverse transcribed all isolated RNA, so they sequenced expressed TCRB transcripts. The repertoire was sequenced with immunoSEQ multiplex PCR; TCRdb's copy has only in-frame clones and lacks some. The repertoire includes about 900,000 clones, roughly 15% of them detected once, and 0.023% sits in the top ten. Sequenced: naive CD4+ T cells from blood. These TCRs come from a woman in her late teens or twenties in good health.

The table lists this clone with a few counts. The same CDR3 arises from other DNA sequences in this sample as well. V usage is TRBV7-2 and J usage is TRBJ2-7; possibly TRBD1 for D (6 bases). The V and J ends lost 5 bases and 3 bases respectively, with 11 bases between them. Germline V gene sequence: CDR1 SGHTA, CDR2 FQGNSA. The CDR3 covers 13 residues. DNA of the CDR3: TGTGCCAGCAGCCGCACAGGGAACTACGAGCAGTACTTC. This codes for CASSRTGNYEQYF.

Only a few counts were recorded for this clone. This CDR3 reads CASSPTPGNTKNIQYF. CDR3 DNA: TGTGCCAGCAGCCCAACTCCCGGGAACACCAAAAACATTCAGTACTTC. The V and J genes are TRBV5-4 and TRBJ2-4; TRBD2 is a possible D gene (5 bases). V lost 4 bases, J lost 2 bases, and 16 bases lay in between. CDR3 size: 16 residues. Germline V gene sequence: CDR1 SGHNT, CDR2 YYREEE (reference sequence).

The V gene is TRBV4-3, the J gene TRBJ2-3, with TRBD1 matching 9 bases. Germline lookup yields CDR1 LGHNA and CDR2 YSLEER. The ends lost 1 base at V and 1 base at J; junction bases unmatched: 3. CDR3 size: 16 residues. The CDR3 sequence: CASSQGQGEGTDTQYF. The CDR3 DNA follows: TGCGCCAGCAGCCAAGGACAGGGGGAAGGCACAGATACGCAGTATTTT.

CDR3 nucleotide sequence: TGTGCCAGTAGTCTACGTGGACTCCTCCGAACCGGGGAGCTGTTTTTT. Translating it yields CASSLRGLLRTGELFF. The chain employs TRBV19 and TRBJ2-2; D may be TRBD2 (5 bases). Trimming stripped 5 bases from V and 5 bases from J, with 18 bases between. The germline V gene encodes CDR1 LNHDA and CDR2 SQIVND (reference sequence). CDR3 size: 16 residues.

This clone was observed a handful of times. This chain uses TRBV10-3 with TRBJ2-7; D may correspond to TRBD1 or TRBD2 (6 bases each). The CDR3 has 17 amino acids. Germline V gene sequence: CDR1 ENHRY, CDR2 SYGVKD. With 0 bases removed from V and 3 bases from J, the gap between germline ends came to 18 bases. This CDR3 is CAISESWGAAGVYEQYF. For the CDR3, the DNA is TGTGCCATCAGTGAGTCGTGGGGGGCAGCCGGGGTCTACGAGCAGTACTTC.

For the CDR3, the DNA is TGTGCCAACTACAGAGCAGAGACCGGCTACACCTTC. Amino acid sequence: CANYRAETGYTF. V usage is TRBV7-9 and J usage is TRBJ1-2; no clear D. Per germline, CDR1 SEHNR and CDR2 FQNEAQ (reference sequence). V gave up 10 bases and J gave up 8 bases, with 17 bases separating them. The CDR3 extends over 12 amino acids.

The rearrangement joins TRBV19 to TRBJ2-7, with a weak D call TRBD2 (5 bases). Germline lookup yields CDR1 LNHDA and CDR2 SQIVND (reference sequence). V lost 5 bases, J lost 7 bases, and 18 bases lay in between. CDR3 length: 14 amino acids. The DNA for the CDR3 is TGTGCCAGTAGTCCGCGGGCACGAGTGGATGAGCAGTACTTC. This gives the protein CASSPRARVDEQYF. The whole variable domain, filled in from reference TRBV19 and TRBJ2-7, reads DGGITQSPKYLFRKEGQNVTLSCEQNLNHDAMYWYRQDPGQGLRLIYYSQIVNDFQKGDIAEGYSVSREKKESFPLTVTSAQKNPTAFYLCASSPRARVDEQYFGPGTRLTVT.

The CDR3 coding sequence is TGTGCCAGCGCTTTGAGACTAGCGGGAGGGAGTGGAGAGCAGTACTTC. It specifies CASALRLAGGSGEQYF. The chain has TRBV11-2 and TRBJ2-7, with 14 positions matching TRBD2. After removal of 8 bases from V and 7 bases from J, the junction contained 13 bases not matched to a gene. This CDR3 contains 16 residues. The germline CDR1 and CDR2 sequences are SGHAT and FQNNGV.

This clone appeared a few times. The V gene is TRBV27, the J gene TRBJ2-7; 7 positions agree with TRBD2. Germline loops: CDR1 MNHEY, CDR2 SMNVEV (reference sequence). J gave up 0 bases and V 8 bases, and 4 bases lay outside the gene matches. This CDR3 is 13 amino acids long. The CDR3 DNA sequence: TGTGCCAGCCGACTAGCCCACTCCTACGAGCAGTACTTC. Residues: CASRLAHSYEQYF.

This clone was detected a few times. In nucleotides, the CDR3 is TGTGCCAGCAGCCCGTGGACAGGGGGAGAGGAGACCCAGTACTTC. This translates into CASSPWTGGEETQYF. The chain couples TRBV7-9 to TRBJ2-5, with 10 bases aligning to TRBD1. The CDR3 runs to 15 residues. With V trimmed by 5 bases and J by 5 bases, 8 bases remained unmatched. Per germline, CDR1 SEHNR and CDR2 FQNEAQ (reference sequence).

V and J are TRBV28 and TRBJ2-7; tentatively, D is TRBD2 (7 bases). Trimming left V 5 bases short and J 4 bases short, with 36 bases between. There are 21 residues in the CDR3. The germline V gene has CDR1 MDHEN and CDR2 SYDVKM. The CDR3 DNA reads as TGTGCCAGCAGTCCAACACCGGGGGGCCAAGGGAAAGGGTCTTCCGCGTACGAGCAGTACTTC. It is translated as CASSPTPGGQGKGSSAYEQYF.

This clone has just a few counts. The chain links TRBV6-1 to TRBJ1-1, with TRBD1 identical over 7 bases. Trimming cost V 2 bases and J 0 bases; bases outside gene matches: 9. CDR3 size: 17 residues. The germline gives CDR1 MNHNS, CDR2 SASEGT. The CDR3 spells CASSEQGVGHLNTEAFF. CDR3 sequence (DNA): TGTGCCAGCAGTGAACAGGGGGTCGGCCACTTGAACACTGAAGCTTTCTTT.

This sequence joins TRBV6-6 and TRBJ2-7; no clear D gene. This CDR3 region has 13 residues. Germline V gene lookup returns CDR1 MNHNY and CDR2 SVGAGI (reference sequence). Trimming shortened V by 5 bases and J by 4 bases, and 12 bases separated the two germline ends. CDR3 region: CASSIESQYEQYF. CDR3 coding DNA: TGTGCCAGCAGTATCGAGTCCCAGTACGAGCAGTACTTC.

V usage is TRBV19 and J usage is TRBJ2-2; TRBD1 might be the D (5 bases). Trimming cost V 0 bases and J 0 bases, with 5 bases left between them. CDR1 is LNHDA and CDR2 is SQIVND in the germline V gene (reference sequence). The CDR3 is 15 residues long. CDR3 sequence (DNA): TGTGCCAGTAGTATAGACAGGGCGAACACCGGGGAGCTGTTTTTT. This gives the protein CASSIDRANTGELFF.

The chain couples TRBV7-2 to TRBJ2-7; D is unresolved. Trimming removed 5 bases at V and 6 bases at J, with 11 bases between. Germline values: CDR1 SGHTA, CDR2 FQGNSA. The CDR3 runs 12 residues. The CDR3 DNA is TGTGCCAGCAGCCTAGGCCTACCCGAGCAGTACTTC. Translating it yields CASSLGLPEQYF.

This sequence joins TRBV9 and TRBJ2-5; D unclear. The CDR3 is made up of 17 amino acids. V lost 0 bases and J 4 bases, leaving 19 bases between the germline ends. The germline CDR1 and CDR2 sequences are SGDLS and YYNGEE. The CDR3 region has the DNA TGTGCCAGCAGCGTAGGTGCCCTCGGGCGCCTGGGAGAGACCCAGTACTTC. Amino acids: CASSVGALGRLGETQYF.

The gene calls are TRBV7-9 and TRBJ2-5; 9 bases are shared with TRBD1. The trim removed 4 bases at V and 2 bases at J, leaving 8 bases unmatched. Germline CDR1 is SEHNR and CDR2 is FQNEAQ (reference sequence). CDR3 length equals 16 residues. CDR3 DNA sequence: TGTGCCAGCAGCTCCGGGACAGGGTCGATACAAGAGACCCAGTACTTC. This translates into CASSSGTGSIQETQYF.

V usage is TRBV10-3 and J usage is TRBJ1-5, with D possibly TRBD1 on 5 matching bases. The germline V gene has CDR1 ENHRY and CDR2 SYGVKD. V was clipped by 6 bases and J by 6 bases, with 12 bases between them. The CDR3 contains 13 residues. The CDR3 DNA reads as TGTGCCATCAGGCAGGGCCTGGCTCAGCCCCAGCATTTT. Its translation is CAIRQGLAQPQHF.

This clone was recorded a few times. The chain couples TRBV6-5 to TRBJ2-1; 9 nucleotides align to TRBD2. Germline V gene lookup returns CDR1 MNHEY and CDR2 SVGAGI. CDR3 size: 16 residues. The junction had 8 bases not matched to a gene; V was cut back by 0 bases and J by 8 bases. The CDR3 nucleotides are TGTGCCAGCAGTTACTCGACGAGCGGGAGGCTCTATGAGCAGTTCTTC. Translating gives CASSYSTSGRLYEQFF.

This chain links TRBV7-2 with TRBJ2-3; no firm D call. V shed 2 bases and J shed 0 bases, with 9 bases lying between them. Germline CDR1 SGHTA, CDR2 FQGNSA. The length of the CDR3 is 15 residues. The CDR3 here is CASSLWQASTDTQYF. In DNA form, the CDR3 reads TGTGCCAGCAGCTTATGGCAGGCTAGCACAGATACGCAGTATTTT.